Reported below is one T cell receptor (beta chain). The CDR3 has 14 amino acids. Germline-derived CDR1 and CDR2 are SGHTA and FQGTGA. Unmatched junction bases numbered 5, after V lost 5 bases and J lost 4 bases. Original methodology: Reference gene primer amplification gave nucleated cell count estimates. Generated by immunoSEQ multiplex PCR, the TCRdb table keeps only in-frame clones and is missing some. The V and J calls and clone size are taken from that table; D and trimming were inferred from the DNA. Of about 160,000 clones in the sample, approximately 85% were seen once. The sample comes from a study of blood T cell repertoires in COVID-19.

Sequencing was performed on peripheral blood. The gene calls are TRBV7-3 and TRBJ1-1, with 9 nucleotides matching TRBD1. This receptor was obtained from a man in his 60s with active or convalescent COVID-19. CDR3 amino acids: CASSLDRGSTEAFF. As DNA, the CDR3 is TGTGCCAGCAGCCTGGACAGGGGATCCACTGAAGCTTTCTTT.